The entry below describes one TCR beta chain. Self-reported history from a screening survey and questionnaire set each donor's cohort. This sample is drawn from a study of blood T cell repertoires in COVID-19. Study as a whole: COVID-19 samples from acute and convalescent phases originated in the United States, Italy and Spain. T cells, B-cell-depleted T cells, or PBMCs provided the cDNA or gDNA that served as material.

CDR3 length: 18 residues. Profiling relied on immunoSEQ multiplex PCR, and the TCRdb table lists in-frame clones only, not all of them. The sample has a few hundred thousand clones, 75% to 90% seen once; the top ten hold about 4%. The specimen was PBMCs or T cells enriched from blood (not recorded which). This receptor was identified in a woman between 25 and 40 years old who had been exposed to COVID-19. The chain couples TRBV21-1 to TRBJ2-3; the tabulated D call, TRBD2, remains unverified against the DNA. TRBV21-1 is termed a pseudogene. The CDR3 nucleotides read TGTGCCAGCAGCAAACCCCCTCCTTTGCGGGACCGCACAGATACGCAGTATTTT. Its translation: CASSKPPPLRDRTDTQYF.